This T cell receptor beta chain was found in a study of PD-1 blockade in mismatch repair-deficient tumors. Generated by immunoSEQ multiplex PCR, the TCRdb table keeps only in-frame clones and is missing some. The sample comprises 30,000 to 45,000 clones, roughly 84% of which are singletons, and roughly 0.98% rests with the top ten. The trim removed 5 bases at V and 7 bases at J, leaving 6 bases unmatched. The CDR3 loop spans 16 amino acids. The germline gives CDR1 SGHNT, CDR2 YENEEA. The input for sequencing was PBMCs, taken 38 weeks after starting pembrolizumab. The TCR originated in an adult with mismatch repair-deficient cancer. The chain links TRBV11-3 to TRBJ2-1; TRBD2 matches 15 bases. CDR3 coding DNA: TGTGCCAGCAGCCTGGGACTAGCGGGAGGAAAAAATGAGCAGTTCTTC. The encoded protein is CASSLGLAGGKNEQFF.